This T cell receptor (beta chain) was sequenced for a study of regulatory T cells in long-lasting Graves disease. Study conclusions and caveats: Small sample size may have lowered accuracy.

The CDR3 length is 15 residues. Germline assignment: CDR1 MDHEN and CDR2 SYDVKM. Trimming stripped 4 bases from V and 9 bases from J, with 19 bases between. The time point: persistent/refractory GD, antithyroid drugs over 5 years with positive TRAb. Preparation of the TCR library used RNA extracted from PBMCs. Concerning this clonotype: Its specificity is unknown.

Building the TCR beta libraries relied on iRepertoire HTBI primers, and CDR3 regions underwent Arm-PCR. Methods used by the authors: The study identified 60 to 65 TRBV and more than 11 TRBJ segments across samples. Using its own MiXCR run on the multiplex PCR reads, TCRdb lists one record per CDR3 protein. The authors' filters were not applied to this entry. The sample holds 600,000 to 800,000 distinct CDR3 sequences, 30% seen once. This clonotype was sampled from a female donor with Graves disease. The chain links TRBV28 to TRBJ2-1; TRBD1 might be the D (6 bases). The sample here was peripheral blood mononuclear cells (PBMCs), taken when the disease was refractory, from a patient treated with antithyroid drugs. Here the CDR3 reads CASSSRGAGVGEQFF. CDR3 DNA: TGTGCCAGCAGTTCCCGTGGGGCAGGGGTTGGTGAGCAGTTCTTC.